This T cell receptor beta chain derives from a study of vaccination and CD4 T cells after COVID-19. Study-wide background: Convalescent patients, SARS-CoV-2 positive by nasal swab PCR, comprised about 10 mild cases and one severe case. Participants received two doses of either BNT162b2 or mRNA-1273 vaccine.

Concerning this clonotype: Its antigen is unidentified.

Treatment meaning: 10-day PBMC culture with coronavirus spike peptide pools or control peptides (ViraFEST assay). Antigen-specific T cell expansion with peptide pools preceded TCR sequencing in the ViraFEST approach. The CDR3 length is 15 residues. The V gene end was trimmed by 1 base and the J gene end by 2 bases; junction bases not matched to a gene: 5. Germline CDR1 reads SGHNT; CDR2 reads YENEEA. Cultured CD4+ T cell DNA was sequenced using the Oncomine TCR Beta short-read assay. TCRdb used MiXCR to reprocess the PCR reads, holding one entry per CDR3 protein. Of 15,000 to 20,000 distinct CDR3 sequences in the sample, less than 70% were seen once.

This rearrangement joins TRBV11-3 to TRBJ2-7, with TRBD1 matching 7 bases. Source material: CD4+ T cells from blood, cultured in vitro. The source is a human donor who had recovered from COVID-19. CDR3 protein: CASSLAGTETYEQYF. For the CDR3, the DNA is TGTGCCAGCAGCTTAGCCGGGACAGAGACCTACGAGCAGTACTTC.